The clone carrying this TCR beta chain was seen only a few times. What it binds is unknown. This sample is part of a study of beta chain features in type 1 diabetes. All of the isolated RNA was reverse transcribed, so expressed TCRB transcripts were sequenced. Repertoires were generated with immunoSEQ multiplex PCR, while TCRdb's copy carries only in-frame clones and drops some. The table records fewer than 350,000 clones, approximately 16% of them present only once. The CDR3 is made up of 14 amino acids. V gave up 7 bases and J gave up 7 bases; unmatched junction bases: 7. CDR1 and CDR2 (germline): LNHDA, SQIVND (reference sequence). Study-wide results and limits: Compared with healthy donors, patients appeared to share more similar naive, central memory and regulatory TCRB repertoires. TCRB CDR3s were moderately but significantly shorter in Type 1 diabetes patients in all four CD4+ subsets.

Sorted CD4+ subsets: naive, central memory, regulatory, stem cell-like memory (CD45RO/CCR7/CD25/CD127/CD95/CD27 panel). The receptor comes from a man in his late teens or twenties with type 1 diabetes. The chain carries TRBV19 and TRBJ2-1; 10 bases match TRBD2. Sequenced input: naive CD4+ T cells from blood. CDR3 DNA: TGTGCCAGTAACCCGGGACTAGCGCGGAATGAGCAGTTCTTC. Protein product: CASNPGLARNEQFF.